This record looks at one TCR beta chain sequence and its context. This clone's antigen is unknown. It has no much larger one-base neighbor in the sample; base qualities were not kept. These data are taken from a study of T cells after yellow fever vaccination (dated by TCRdb to between 2019 and 2020). Regarding the complete study: The SMART-Seq v4 Ultra Low Input RNA kit was used to prepare libraries from fractions with low cell numbers. Two healthy male donors, one aged 18 to 30 and one aged 30 to 40 years, made up the cohort. Blood samples were taken at several timepoints before and after primary and secondary immunization, and bulk PBMC replicates and cell subsets were isolated. To track T-cell clones before and after primary and booster YFV17D yellow fever vaccination, bulk TCR alpha and beta repertoires were sequenced longitudinally.

General findings and caveats noted by the study authors: Most clones expanded after primary vaccination (96% of CD4 and roughly 91% of CD8) were re-detected after the booster, suggesting that broad memory maintenance occurred. Because the study included only a couple of donors, the extent to which the findings can be generalized is limited. A small share of clonotypes was detected in both CD4 and CD8 compartments, with the overlap likely arising from convergent recombination. Computational filtering was required because FACS-sorted repertoires could contain abundant contaminating clonotypes from the bulk population. The secondary T-cell response was weaker than the primary response but faster, peaking on day 5 instead of day 15.

Between the V and J ends, shortened by 6 bases and 2 bases respectively, the junction contains 14 bases. Reading from cysteine to phenylalanine, the CDR3 counts 14 amino acids. Of the read, only the CDR3 DNA is kept; its 42 bases are in frame from base 1. The germline V gene gives CDR1 as SQVTM and CDR2 as ANQGSEA. Interpreted using the paper, the treatment or condition label stands for: live attenuated yellow fever vaccine strain. A standard Ficoll-Paque protocol was used to isolate PBMCs from peripheral blood. CD4 and CD8 T-cell fractions were isolated with Dynabeads CD4 and CD8 positive selection kits. TriZol was used to extract RNA from bulk PBMCs, CD4 and CD8 fractions, and dextramer-positive and dextramer-negative fractions. Sequencing was carried out with an Illumina NovaSeq 6000. Synthesis of TCR cDNA relied on 5'RACE template switching, a step that introduced a universal primer site along with unique molecular identifiers. cDNA synthesis was primed from both the TCR alpha and TCR beta constant segments. Library amplification used two PCR steps, and the second PCR step added sample barcodes and sequencing adapters. Libraries were sequenced on Illumina HiSeq 2500 (2x100 bp) or NovaSeq (2x150 bp). In the original analysis: Demultiplexing of reads and collapsing into UMI consensus sequences were performed with MIGEC, and V(D)J alignment was carried out with MiXCR. Using edgeR on replicate PBMC samples, clonotypes were called vaccine-responding if FDR was below 0.01 and the log2 fold change was above 5 up to day 15. Bulk clonotypes were assigned CD4 or CD8 identity according to which sequenced CD4 or CD8 repertoire held them at higher abundance. Clones were called with MiXCR by TCRdb after fastp trimmed the public reads at Q25, and only in-frame beta chains were retained. Entries that share a CDR3 protein sequence are merged under the most common genes and DNA. The V and J calls here are based on TCRdb, not the publication. This sample holds just over 250,000 distinct CDR3 sequences; around 4.9% were observed only once. Around 3.5% of the sample is taken by the ten largest.

Here the sequenced sample was CD4+ T cells sorted from PBMCs, taken on the day of the yellow fever booster vaccination. This TCR came from a man between 18 and 29 years old who received the YFV17D yellow fever vaccine. The chain was built from TRBV29-1 and TRBJ1-3; TRBD1 is a weak D gene call, 5 bases matching. The CDR3 reads as follows: CSVRTGGTGNTIYF. The DNA is TGCAGCGTGCGAACAGGCGGTACTGGAAACACCATATATTTT.